This TCR beta chain was retrieved from a study of spatial heterogeneity in lung cancer. Turning to the study itself: The library had UMIs, and each TCR and UMI pair averaged more than ten raw reads.

This CDR3 has 15 residues. Trimming pared 7 bases from V and 8 bases from J, leaving 20 bases between. Germline V gives CDR1 WSHSY, CDR2 SAAADI. Time point here: blood at routine non-recurrence follow-up after resection. The study sequenced unsorted whole RNA from tumor, nontumor lung or frozen PBMC. This clonotype has only a few counts. TCRdb re-called the 5' RACE reads through MiXCR, storing one row per CDR3 protein. The sample has about 120,000 distinct CDR3 sequences; less than 15% are singletons. The TCR sequence derives from a male donor with early-stage non-small cell lung cancer. The rearrangement uses TRBV10-2 and TRBJ1-4; maybe TRBD1 (6 bases). This material consisted of PBMCs, taken at follow-up. CDR3 DNA: TGCGCCAGCACCGAAAGGGACACCCGTGAAGAAAAACTGTTTTTT. It codes for CASTERDTREEKLFF.